This TCR beta chain was sequenced for a study of T-cell reconstitution after alpha-beta-depleted transplantation in children. The library targeted TCRbeta and was prepared with unique molecular identifiers. TCRdb reprocessed the PCR reads via MiXCR and lists one record per CDR3 protein. The data hold about 130,000 distinct CDR3 sequences, with 9.7% observed a single time. This CDR3 is built from 14 residues. The J segment lost 0 bases and the V segment lost 4 bases, leaving 2 bases of the junction unmatched. Germline V gene sequence: CDR1 DFQATT, CDR2 SNEGSKA (reference sequence). General study findings and limits: Newly generated T cells supplied most T-cell counts and diversity one year post-transplant. Reportedly, alpha-beta T cells present about two months post-transplant originated from several hundred expanded clones of graft origin.

In its sample, this clonotype was seen many times. Its antigen is not identified. The sample in question was PBMCs, mostly from graft donor cells, obtained 180 days after TCRalphabeta/CD19-depleted stem cell transplant. This sequence originates from a girl less than two years old who had a stem cell transplant for combined immunodeficiency, so the T cells may come from the graft donor. The chain is built from TRBV20-1 and TRBJ2-4; 8 nucleotides match TRBD2. CDR3 region: CSAMREVAKNIQYF. As DNA, the CDR3 is TGCAGTGCTATGCGGGAGGTAGCCAAAAACATTCAGTACTTC.